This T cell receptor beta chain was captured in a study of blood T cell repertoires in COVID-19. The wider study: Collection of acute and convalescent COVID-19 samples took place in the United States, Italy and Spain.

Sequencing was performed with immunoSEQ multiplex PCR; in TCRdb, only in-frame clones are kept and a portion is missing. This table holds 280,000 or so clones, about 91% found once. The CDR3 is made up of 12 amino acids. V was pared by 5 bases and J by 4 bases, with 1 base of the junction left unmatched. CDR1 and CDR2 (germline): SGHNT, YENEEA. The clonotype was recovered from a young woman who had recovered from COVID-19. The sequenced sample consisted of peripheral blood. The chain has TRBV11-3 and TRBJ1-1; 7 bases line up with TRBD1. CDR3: CASSRTGTEAFF. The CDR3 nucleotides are TGTGCCAGCAGCCGGACAGGCACTGAAGCTTTCTTT.